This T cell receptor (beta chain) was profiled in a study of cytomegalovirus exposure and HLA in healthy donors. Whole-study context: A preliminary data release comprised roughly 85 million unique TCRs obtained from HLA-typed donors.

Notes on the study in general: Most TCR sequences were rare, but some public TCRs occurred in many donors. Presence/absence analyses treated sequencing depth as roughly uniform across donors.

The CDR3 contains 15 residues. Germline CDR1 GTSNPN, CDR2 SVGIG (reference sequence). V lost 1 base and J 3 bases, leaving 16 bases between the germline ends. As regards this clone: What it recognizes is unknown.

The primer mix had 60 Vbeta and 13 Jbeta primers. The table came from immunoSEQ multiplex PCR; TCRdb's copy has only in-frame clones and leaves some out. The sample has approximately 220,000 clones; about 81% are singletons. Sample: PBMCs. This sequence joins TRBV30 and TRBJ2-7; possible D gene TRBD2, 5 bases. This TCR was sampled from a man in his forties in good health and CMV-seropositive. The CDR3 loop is CAWSGYSGLIYEQYV. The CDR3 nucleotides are TGTGCCTGGAGTGGATACAGCGGACTGATCTACGAGCAGTACGTC.